Listed below are T cell receptor beta chains from one sample, sequenced in a study of T-cell reconstitution after alpha-beta-depleted transplantation in children. TCRdb reprocessed the PCR reads via MiXCR and lists one record per CDR3 protein. The profile shows 60,000 to 85,000 distinct CDR3 sequences, 15% to 20% of them singletons. Here the sequenced sample was PBMCs, mostly from graft donor cells, taken 360 days after TCRalphabeta/CD19-depleted stem cell transplant. The receptors here all came from a male patient aged 2 to 10 who had a stem cell transplant for acute lymphoblastic leukemia, so the T cells may come from the graft donor. Each CDR3 is given with its conserved first and last residue. D genes are given only for firm matches. Size tells how often a clone was seen (once, few, many) or the class of an expanded clone, and some rows leave it out.

v_gene	abundance	d_gene	j_gene	CDR3nt	CDR3aa
TRBV29-1	NA	NA	TRBJ2-7	TGCAGCGTTGAAGACCAGGGATACGAGCAGTACTTC	CSVEDQGYEQYF
TRBV6-5	NA	NA	TRBJ1-3	TGTGCCAGCAGTTACTCGAGCAACCCGAGCTCTGGAAACACCATATATTTT	CASSYSSNPSSGNTIYF
TRBV5-1	few	NA	TRBJ2-5	TGCGCCAGCAGCTTTGGACACAAAGAGACCCAGTACTTC	CASSFGHKETQYF
TRBV5-1	NA	NA	TRBJ1-2	TGCGCCAGCAGCCGGGACGGATCTAACTATGGCTACACCTTC	CASSRDGSNYGYTF
TRBV24-1	NA	NA	TRBJ2-1	TGTGCCACCAGTGATCGGGACCTAGACAATGAGCAGTTCTTC	CATSDRDLDNEQFF
TRBV21-1	NA	NA	TRBJ2-7	TGTGCCAGCTCCGGTCCATTAGCGGGAGTCGATTACGAGCAGTACTTC	CASSGPLAGVDYEQYF
TRBV4-2	NA	NA	TRBJ2-1	TGTGCCAGCAGCCAAGATAACCACCCATATAATGAGCAGTTCTTC	CASSQDNHPYNEQFF
TRBV12-3/TRBV12-4	few	TRBD2	TRBJ2-3	TGTGCCAGCAGACGCGGGAGCGCGGGTACGCAGTATTTT	CASRRGSAGTQYF
TRBV5-1	many	NA	TRBJ2-7	TGCGCCAGCAGCTTGGCAAAGAAAGGGGTTTATGTGCAGTACTTC	CASSLAKKGVYVQYF
TRBV29-1	few	TRBD1	TRBJ2-7	TGCAGCGTTCGGGACAGGGTGCGTGAGCAGTACTTC	CSVRDRVREQYF
TRBV20-1	NA	NA	TRBJ2-3	TGCAGTGCTAGACGGCTAGCGTTCACAGATACGCAGTATTTT	CSARRLAFTDTQYF
TRBV10-3	few	TRBD2	TRBJ2-7	TGTGCCATCAGTGAACTAGCGGGAACCCACGAGCAGTACTTC	CAISELAGTHEQYF
TRBV9	NA	NA	TRBJ2-2	TGTGCCAGCAGCGTAGCGTGGGGGGCATACACCGGGGAGCTGTTTTTT	CASSVAWGAYTGELFF
TRBV7-8	NA	TRBD2	TRBJ2-1	TGTGCCAGCAGCCCTAATCCAGGACTAGCTCTAGATGAGCAGTTCTTC	CASSPNPGLALDEQFF
TRBV20-1	many	NA	TRBJ2-5	TGCAGTGCCCATTACAGGGCCCTCCAAGGCACCCAGTACTTC	CSAHYRALQGTQYF
TRBV12-3/TRBV12-4	few	NA	TRBJ1-5	TGTGCCAGCAGCCGTCGGGGGGGTCGGAGCAATCAGCCCCAGCATTTT	CASSRRGGRSNQPQHF
TRBV18	many	NA	TRBJ2-7	TGTGCCAGCTCACCCCTTCAGGGGACCTACGAGCAGTACTTC	CASSPLQGTYEQYF
TRBV9	few	NA	TRBJ2-1	TGTGCCAGCAGCCCTTGGAGGGGCTCCTACAATGAGCAGTTCTTC	CASSPWRGSYNEQFF
TRBV7-9	many	NA	TRBJ1-2	TGTGCCAGCAGCTTAGAAGGGCTGGGGGCGGCCGGCTACACCTTC	CASSLEGLGAAGYTF
TRBV7-9	once	NA	TRBJ2-5	TGTGCCAGCAGCTTAGTCCTGTCGAGTGGCCAGTACTTC	CASSLVLSSGQYF
TRBV5-1	NA	TRBD1	TRBJ2-3	TGCGCCAGCAGACGGGACAGCACTAGCACAGATACGCAGTATTTT	CASRRDSTSTDTQYF
TRBV12-3/TRBV12-4	few	TRBD1	TRBJ1-1	TGTGCCAGCAGTGTTAGACAGGGGGGTCTTATGAACACTGAAGCTTTCTTT	CASSVRQGGLMNTEAFF
TRBV7-8	few	TRBD2	TRBJ2-2	TGTGCCAGCAGCTTACGCAGGACTAGCGGGAGCACCGGGGAGCTGTTTTTT	CASSLRRTSGSTGELFF
TRBV6-2/TRBV6-3	few	TRBD2	TRBJ2-7	TGTGCCAGCAGACAAAGCGGGAGGTCTCCCCACGAGCAGTACTTC	CASRQSGRSPHEQYF
TRBV7-9	NA	NA	TRBJ2-1	TGTGCCAGCAGCCGGGCTTTTGGCTTAGATGAGCAGTTCTTC	CASSRAFGLDEQFF
TRBV3-1	NA	TRBD2	TRBJ2-4	TGTGCCAGCAGCAACTGGGGGACTAGCCGGACCAAAAACATTCAGTACTTC	CASSNWGTSRTKNIQYF
TRBV7-7	once	TRBD1	TRBJ2-7	TGTGCCAGCAGCCCCCGGACAGGGAGAACCCCCTACGAGCAGTACTTC	CASSPRTGRTPYEQYF
TRBV7-2	NA	TRBD1	TRBJ2-1	TGTGCCAGCAGCTCGGGGACAGGCGCTGAGCAGTTCTTC	CASSSGTGAEQFF
TRBV12-3/TRBV12-4	NA	TRBD1	TRBJ2-4	TGTGCCAGCAGGTCCAGGGGGCGAGGGGACATTCAGTACTTC	CASRSRGRGDIQYF
TRBV12-3/TRBV12-4	many	NA	TRBJ2-3	TGTGCCAGCAGTTTACCGGGTGAAAAAGCCCGGTATACGCAGTATTTT	CASSLPGEKARYTQYF
TRBV27	few	TRBD1	TRBJ2-7	TGTGCCAGCAGTTTAATCGCGACAGGGGTCTCCTACGAGCAGTACTTC	CASSLIATGVSYEQYF
TRBV12-3/TRBV12-4	few	NA	TRBJ2-1	TGTGCCAGCAGACCAGGGGCCCCTTACAATGAGCAGTTCTTC	CASRPGAPYNEQFF
TRBV6-5	NA	NA	TRBJ2-1	TGTGCCAGCAGTTACCGGGGGCTTTCCTACAATGAGCAGTTCTTC	CASSYRGLSYNEQFF
TRBV12-3/TRBV12-4	NA	NA	TRBJ1-2	TGTGCCAGCAGTTTATCTGGGGCGGGTGGCTACACCTTC	CASSLSGAGGYTF